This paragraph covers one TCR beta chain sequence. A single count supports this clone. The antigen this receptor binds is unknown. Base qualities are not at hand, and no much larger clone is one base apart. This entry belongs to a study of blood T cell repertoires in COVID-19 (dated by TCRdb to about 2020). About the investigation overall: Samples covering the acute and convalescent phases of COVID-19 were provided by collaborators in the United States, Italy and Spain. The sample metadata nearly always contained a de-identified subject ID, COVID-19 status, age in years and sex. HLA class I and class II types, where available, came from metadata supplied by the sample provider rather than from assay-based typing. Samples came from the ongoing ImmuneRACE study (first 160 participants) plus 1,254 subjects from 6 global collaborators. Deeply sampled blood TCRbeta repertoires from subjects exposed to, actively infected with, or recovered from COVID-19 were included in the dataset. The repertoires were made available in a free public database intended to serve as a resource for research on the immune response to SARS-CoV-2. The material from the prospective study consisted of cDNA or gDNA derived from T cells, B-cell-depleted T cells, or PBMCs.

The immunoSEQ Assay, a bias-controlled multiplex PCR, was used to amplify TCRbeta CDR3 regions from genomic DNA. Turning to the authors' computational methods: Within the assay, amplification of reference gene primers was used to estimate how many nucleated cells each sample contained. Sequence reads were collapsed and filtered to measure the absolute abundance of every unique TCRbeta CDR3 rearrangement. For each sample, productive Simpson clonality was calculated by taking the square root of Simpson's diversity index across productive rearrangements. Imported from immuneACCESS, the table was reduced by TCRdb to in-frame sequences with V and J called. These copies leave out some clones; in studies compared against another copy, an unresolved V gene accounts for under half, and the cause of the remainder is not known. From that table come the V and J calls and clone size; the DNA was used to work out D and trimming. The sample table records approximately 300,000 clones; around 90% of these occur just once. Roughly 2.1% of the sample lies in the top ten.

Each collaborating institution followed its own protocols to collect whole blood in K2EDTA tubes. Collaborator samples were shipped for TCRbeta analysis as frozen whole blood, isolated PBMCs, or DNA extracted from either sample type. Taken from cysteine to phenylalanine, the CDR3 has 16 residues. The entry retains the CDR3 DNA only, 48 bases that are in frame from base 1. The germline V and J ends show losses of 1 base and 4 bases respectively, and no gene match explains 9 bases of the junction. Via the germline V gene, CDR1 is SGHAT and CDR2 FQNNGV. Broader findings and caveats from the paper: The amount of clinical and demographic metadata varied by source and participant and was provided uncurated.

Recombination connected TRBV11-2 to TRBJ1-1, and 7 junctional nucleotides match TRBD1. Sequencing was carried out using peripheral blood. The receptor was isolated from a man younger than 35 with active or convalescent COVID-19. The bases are TGTGCCAGCAGCTTAGGCTCGACAGGGTGGTTCACTGAAGCTTTCTTT. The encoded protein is CASSLGSTGWFTEAFF. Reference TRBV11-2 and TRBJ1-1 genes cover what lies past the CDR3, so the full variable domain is EAGVAQSPRYKIIEKRQSVAFWCNPISGHATLYWYQQILGQGPKLLIQFQNNGVVDDSQLPKDRFSAERLKGVDSTLKIQPAKLEDSAVYLCASSLGSTGWFTEAFFGQGTRLTVV.